The rows below give T cell receptor beta chains drawn from one sample of a study of blood T cell repertoires in COVID-19. The table came from immunoSEQ multiplex PCR; TCRdb's copy has only in-frame clones and leaves some out. The sample comprises around 160,000 clones, around four fifths of which are singletons, and roughly 34% rests with the top ten. Sequenced: peripheral blood. The receptors derive from a human donor in a cohort sampled during active COVID-19. CDR3s include the opening cysteine and the closing phenylalanine or tryptophan. The D gene is left open where the match is weak. Rows may omit the clone size; those that give it use once, few, many or a size class.

>NA|TRBV7-9|TRBJ1-5|TRBD1
TGTGCCAGCAGCACGGGACAGGGTGGCAATCAGCCCCAGCATTTT
CASSTGQGGNQPQHF
>few|TRBV6-2/TRBV6-3|TRBJ2-7|TRBD1
TGTGCCAGCAGTTCTCCCCAGGGGGACGAGCAGTACTTC
CASSSPQGDEQYF
>NA|TRBV9|TRBJ2-3|NA
TGTGCCAGCAGCGTAGAACCGGCAGATACGCAGTATTTT
CASSVEPADTQYF
>NA|TRBV6-4|TRBJ2-1|TRBD1
TGTGCCAGCAGTGAGACAGGGCCTCCCTACAATGAGCAGTTCTTC
CASSETGPPYNEQFF
>NA|TRBV23-1|TRBJ1-4|NA
TGCGCCAGCAGTCGGTCGGGCGGGAGGTTCAATGAAAAACTGTTTTTT
CASSRSGGRFNEKLFF
>few|TRBV30|TRBJ1-3|NA
TGTGCCTGGCTCCGTACAGGGGGAAACACCATATATTTT
CAWLRTGGNTIYF
>NA|TRBV12-5|TRBJ2-7|TRBD1
TGTGCTAGTGGCCTCGGACAGGGGACGGACGAGCAGTACTTC
CASGLGQGTDEQYF
>NA|TRBV5-1|TRBJ1-2|NA
TGCGCCAGCAGCCGAACCGTAGGGGCCGAGGGCTACACCTTC
CASSRTVGAEGYTF
>few|TRBV24-1|TRBJ1-1|NA
TGTGCCACCAGTGAGTCAGCGGGCACTGAAGCTTTCTTT
CATSESAGTEAFF
>NA|TRBV7-2|TRBJ1-2|TRBD1
TGTGCCAGCAGTCGGACCGGACAGGACAACTATGGCTACACCTTC
CASSRTGQDNYGYTF
>NA|TRBV28|TRBJ1-1|NA
TGTGCCAGCACTCGGGGATGGTCTGAAGCTTTCTTT
CASTRGWSEAFF
>NA|TRBV7-2|TRBJ2-1|NA
TGTGCCAGCAGCTCGAAGACTAGATCTTACTCCTACAATGAGCAGTTCTTC
CASSSKTRSYSYNEQFF
>NA|TRBV5-4|TRBJ2-3|TRBD2
TGTGCCAGCAGCAAGACTAGCGGGGGGTCTGCGGATACGCAGTATTTT
CASSKTSGGSADTQYF
>few|TRBV5-1|TRBJ2-7|TRBD1
TGCGCCAGCAGCCCGAGACAGGGTCTCTCCTACGAGCAGTACTTC
CASSPRQGLSYEQYF
>NA|TRBV30|TRBJ1-1|NA
TGTGCCTGGAGTGTGATAGGTGTCCGAAGCCGGGCTGAAGCTTTCTTT
CAWSVIGVRSRAEAFF
>NA|TRBV7-3|TRBJ2-1|NA
TGTGCCAGCAGCTCCTTCGGTGGGGCAGGACGATACAATGAGCAGTTCTTC
CASSSFGGAGRYNEQFF
>NA|TRBV7-2|TRBJ2-5|NA
TGTGCCAGCAGCTTAGGGGCGGCGAGGGTCGAGACCCAGTACTTC
CASSLGAARVETQYF
>NA|TRBV3-1/TRBV3-2|TRBJ1-1|NA
TGTGCCAGCAGCCAAGTACGGTCTGAAGCTTTCTTT
CASSQVRSEAFF
>NA|TRBV6-1|TRBJ2-2|NA
TGTGCCAGCAGTGAAAGGGGGGGTGCGAACACCGGGGAGCTGTTTTTT
CASSERGGANTGELFF
>NA|TRBV6-2/TRBV6-3|TRBJ2-5|NA
TGTGCCAGCAGTTCCGGTCGGGAGACCCAGTACTTC
CASSSGRETQYF
>once|TRBV4-1|TRBJ1-2|TRBD1
TGCGCCAGCAGCACGACGGGACAGGCAGCTAACTATGGCTACACCTTC
CASSTTGQAANYGYTF
>NA|TRBV30|TRBJ1-4|NA
TGTGCCTGGAGTCTCGGACTCTGGGGGCGCGAAAAACTGTTTTTT
CAWSLGLWGREKLFF
>NA|TRBV7-6|TRBJ2-2|TRBD1
TGTGCCAGCAGCTTAGCAGCGGGACAGGGGGCCGGGGAGCTGTTTTTT
CASSLAAGQGAGELFF
>NA|TRBV28|TRBJ1-5|NA
TGTGCCAGCAGTCTCTTTAGGGGTGGGGGCAATCAGCCCCAGCATTTT
CASSLFRGGGNQPQHF
>NA|TRBV19|TRBJ1-2|NA
TGTGCCAGTACCCCACCTGGGCCGACCGGGGGGGGCTACACCTTC
CASTPPGPTGGGYTF
>NA|TRBV27|TRBJ1-2|TRBD1
TGTGCCAGCAGTTTCCAAGGGACAGGGGCAGGCTATGGCTACACCTTC
CASSFQGTGAGYGYTF
>NA|TRBV5-8|TRBJ1-3|NA
TGTGCCAGCACCTCAAGAGGAGGAAACACCATATATTTT
CASTSRGGNTIYF
>NA|TRBV27|TRBJ2-1|NA
TGTGCCAGCAGTTTACTGTCAGGGAGGTCCTACAATGAGCAGTTCTTC
CASSLLSGRSYNEQFF
>NA|TRBV19|TRBJ2-3|NA
TGTGCCACCACCCCTGGGGGGGGGCGGGCAGATACGCAGTATTTT
CATTPGGGRADTQYF
>NA|TRBV29-1|TRBJ2-1|TRBD2
TGCAGCGCTGGGGCTAGCGGGGGGTCTGAGCAGTTCTTC
CSAGASGGSEQFF
>NA|TRBV3-1/TRBV3-2|TRBJ2-5|NA
TGTGCCAGCAGCCCCCTCGGCAGGGAAGGGGAGACCCAGTACTTC
CASSPLGREGETQYF
>few|TRBV28|TRBJ2-7|NA
TGTGCCACCAAGTCCGCGGAGGACGAGCAGTACTTC
CATKSAEDEQYF
>NA|TRBV11-3|TRBJ2-7|TRBD1
TGTGCCAGCAGCTTAGTTTCGACAGGGGATGGCGAGCAGTACTTC
CASSLVSTGDGEQYF
>NA|TRBV12-3/TRBV12-4|TRBJ1-2|NA
TGTGCCAGCAGTACAACAGGGTCCTATGGCTACACCTTC
CASSTTGSYGYTF
>NA|TRBV7-6|TRBJ2-7|NA
TGTGCCAGCAGCTTAGGATATATGGGAGACGAGCAGTACTTC
CASSLGYMGDEQYF
>few|TRBV27|TRBJ1-6|NA
TGTGCCAGCAGTTTACCAGGTTTGAACTCACCCCTCCACTTT
CASSLPGLNSPLHF
>NA|TRBV11-3|TRBJ1-1|NA
TGTGCCAGCAGCCAAATCCGGTTCTCTGAAGCTTTCTTT
CASSQIRFSEAFF
>NA|TRBV28|TRBJ1-5|NA
TGTGCCAGCAGTTTAGGTGAAGGACAGAGGACTCAGCCCCAGCATTTT
CASSLGEGQRTQPQHF
>NA|TRBV27|TRBJ2-7|NA
TGTGCCAGCAGTTTAGGTACGGGAGAGCAGTACTTC
CASSLGTGEQYF
>NA|TRBV3-1/TRBV3-2|TRBJ1-2|NA
TGTGCCAGCAGCCAAGACCCAGGGGTTACGTATGGCTACACCTTC
CASSQDPGVTYGYTF
>NA|TRBV3-1/TRBV3-2|TRBJ1-1|NA
TGTGCCAGCAGTTCCATCTCCCCCGCGGGAGCTTTCTTT
CASSSISPAGAFF
>NA|TRBV20-1|TRBJ1-1|NA
TGCAGTGCTAGTCGGTTTTCGGGGTTGCGGAAGAACACTGAAGCTTTCTTT
CSASRFSGLRKNTEAFF
>NA|TRBV7-3|TRBJ1-5|NA
TGTGCCAGCGCACGGGGTAGCAATCAGCCCCAGCATTTT
CASARGSNQPQHF
>NA|TRBV12-3/TRBV12-4|TRBJ1-1|NA
TGTGCCAGCAGTTTATACGGGGAGGAGGCTTTCTTT
CASSLYGEEAFF
>NA|TRBV7-9|TRBJ2-7|TRBD2
TGTGCCAGCAGGCCGGGAGGGGCCCTCTACGAGCAGTACTTC
CASRPGGALYEQYF
>NA|TRBV3-1/TRBV3-2|TRBJ2-5|NA
TGTGCCAGCAGCCAAGACAGGGTACAAGAGACCCAGTACTTC
CASSQDRVQETQYF
>once|TRBV6-5|TRBJ2-1|NA
TGTGCCAGCAGTAAGGGTCCGGGGAATGAGCAGTTCTTC
CASSKGPGNEQFF
>NA|TRBV27|TRBJ1-2|NA
TGTGCCAGCAGTTTGAAGGGGCGGAACTATGGCTACACCTTC
CASSLKGRNYGYTF
>NA|TRBV4-3|TRBJ1-4|NA
TGCGCCAGCAGCCAAGACAGAAATGAAAAACTGTTTTTT
CASSQDRNEKLFF
>NA|TRBV5-4|TRBJ2-2|TRBD2
TGTGCCAGCACCCCGGGACTAGCGGGGGGAAACACCGGGGAGCTGTTTTTT
CASTPGLAGGNTGELFF
>NA|TRBV18|TRBJ2-7|TRBD1
TGTGCCAGCTCACAGGACAGGGGGCAAGGCGAGCAGTACTTC
CASSQDRGQGEQYF
>NA|TRBV6-1|TRBJ1-5|TRBD1
TGTGCCAGCAGTGAAGGGGGGACAGGGGGCAAGCAGCCCCAGCATTTT
CASSEGGTGGKQPQHF
>NA|TRBV7-2|TRBJ1-2|TRBD1
TGTGCCACCTCCCGGGGGGGACAGGGGGATTATGGCTACACCTTC
CATSRGGQGDYGYTF
>NA|TRBV13|TRBJ2-1|NA
TGTGCCAGCAATCTGTACAATGAGCAGTTCTTC
CASNLYNEQFF
>NA|TRBV11-2|TRBJ1-6|NA
TGTGCCAGCAGCCCTCAATCCGGGAATTCACCCCTCCACTTT
CASSPQSGNSPLHF
>NA|TRBV6-5|TRBJ1-1|NA
TGTGCCAGCAGCACCCGGGGCGGGGCGGCTGAAGCTTTCTTT
CASSTRGGAAEAFF
>NA|TRBV19|TRBJ1-1|NA
TGTGCCAGTAGTATAGCAGAGCGGGGAGGCGCTGAAGCTTTCTTT
CASSIAERGGAEAFF
>few|TRBV11-2|TRBJ2-1|TRBD1
TGTGCCAGCAGCTTAACCTCCGGGACAGGGGCCTCCTACAATGAGCAGTTCTTC
CASSLTSGTGASYNEQFF
>NA|TRBV3-1/TRBV3-2|TRBJ1-6|NA
TGTGCCAGCAGCCAAGTTGATGCTGGAGCTTCACCCCTCCACTTT
CASSQVDAGASPLHF
>NA|TRBV6-6|TRBJ1-4|TRBD1
TGTGCCAGCAGGTCAAACAGGGGGGACGGTGAAAAACTGTTTTTT
CASRSNRGDGEKLFF